The subject of this entry is one T cell receptor (beta chain). What it binds is unknown. TRB cDNA was prepared as libraries by UMI-labeled 5' RACE. TCRdb re-called the 5' RACE reads; one entry per CDR3 protein, DNA not given. Listed are under 85,000 distinct CDR3 sequences; about 0.62% falls within the top ten. The data stem from a study of CXCR3-negative and CXCR3-positive naive CD8 T cells. CDR1 is MDHEN and CDR2 is SYDVKM in the germline V gene. The CDR3 is made up of 15 amino acids. Study findings and constraints: A higher hydrophobicity marked the TRB CDR3s of CXCR3-positive naive cells versus CXCR3-negative naive cells.

The source material was naive CXCR3+ CD8+ T cells from blood. The subset was: CD45RO-CCR7+CD27+CD95- naive CD8+ T cells expressing CXCR3 (TNR3+). The clonotype originates from a human donor in good health. Some clones in this sample may be carry-over from other donors' samples. The chain joins TRBV28 to TRBJ2-7. The CDR3 is CASSFGQEFSYEQYF.